The 11 T cell receptor beta chains in this list originate from one sample, sequenced in a study of T cell responses to AZD1222 COVID-19 vaccine. Repertoires were generated with immunoSEQ multiplex PCR, while TCRdb's copy carries only in-frame clones and drops some. The sample consists of around 110,000 clones, about 89% of them appearing once. This specimen consisted of peripheral blood, obtained 28 days after the second AZD1222 dose. Source of these receptors: an adult who received the AZD1222 COVID-19 vaccine.

The chain uses TRBV5-4 and TRBJ1-2; 8 bases line up with TRBD1. V lost 3 bases and J lost 7; bases outside the gene matches: 5. The CDR3 runs 13 residues. Germline V gives CDR1 SGHNT, CDR2 YYREEE (reference sequence). The CDR3 reads CASSWTGSGGYTF. For the CDR3, the DNA is TGTGCCAGCAGCTGGACAGGGTCGGGTGGCTACACCTTC.

This chain uses TRBV6-5 with TRBJ1-6; D gene unclear. The CDR3 loop spans 13 amino acids. Trimming took off 2 bases at V and 8 bases at J, with 7 bases between the two ends. Germline V CDR1 and CDR2: MNHEY, SVGAGI. This CDR3 reads CASSYDPHSPLHF. The CDR3 DNA follows: TGTGCCAGCAGTTACGACCCGCATTCACCCCTCCACTTT.

This sequence joins TRBV6-6 and TRBJ2-2; possibly TRBD2 for D (6 bases). The CDR3 spans 14 residues. Trimming removed 3 bases at V and 6 bases at J, with 11 bases between. Germline-derived CDR1 and CDR2 are MNHNY and SVGAGI (reference sequence). For the CDR3, the DNA is TGTGCCAGCAGTTATCGACTAGGGGCCGGGGAGCTGTTTTTT. Protein sequence: CASSYRLGAGELFF.

The chain is built from TRBV18 and TRBJ1-2; 7 nucleotides align to TRBD1. The CDR3 has 15 amino acids. V trimming: 1 base; J trimming: 4 bases; junction bases outside the gene matches: 6. Germline V gives CDR1 KGHSH, CDR2 LQKENI. CDR3: CASSPLGQDIYGYTF. In DNA form, the CDR3 reads TGTGCCAGCTCACCACTCGGACAGGACATCTATGGCTACACCTTC.

In nucleotides, the CDR3 is TGTGCCAGCAGCTTAACTGGGGGTAGCACCGGGGAGCTGTTTTTT. It codes for CASSLTGGSTGELFF. The rearrangement uses TRBV11-3 and TRBJ2-2, with D perhaps being TRBD1 or TRBD2 (5 bases each). Germline CDR1 SGHNT, CDR2 YENEEA. CDR3 length equals 15 residues. V was trimmed by 2 bases and J by 4 bases, leaving 11 bases between them.

The J gene is TRBJ1-3, the V gene TRBV5-1; D not certain. Germline assignment: CDR1 SGHRS and CDR2 YFSETQ. V lost 1 base and J lost 4, with 6 bases in between. The CDR3 has 13 residues. For the CDR3, the DNA is TGCGCCAGCAGCTTGTCAACAGGAAACACCATATATTTT. It codes for CASSLSTGNTIYF.

The CDR3, as DNA: TGTGCCAGCAGCTTGACAGGGACCACAGATACGCAGTATTTT. It yields the protein CASSLTGTTDTQYF. The chain uses TRBV5-6 and TRBJ2-3, with D possibly TRBD1 on 6 matching bases. This CDR3 has 14 residues. V shed 1 base and J shed 2 bases, with 8 bases lying between them. Germline V CDR1 and CDR2: SGHDT, YYEEEE.

V and J are TRBV19 and TRBJ1-3, with no clear D. CDR1 and CDR2 (germline): LNHDA, SQIVND (reference sequence). The V and J ends lost 5 bases and 0 bases respectively, with 11 bases between them. This CDR3 has 15 amino acids. The CDR3 is CASSPRFLSGNTIYF. As DNA, the CDR3 is TGTGCCAGTAGTCCAAGGTTTCTCTCTGGAAACACCATATATTTT.

The chain has TRBV5-6 and TRBJ2-3; D not certain. The CDR3 runs 12 residues. Trimming removed 0 bases at V and 3 bases at J, with 2 bases between. Germline values: CDR1 SGHDT, CDR2 YYEEEE. CDR3 protein: CASSLVTDTQYF. CDR3 DNA sequence: TGTGCCAGCAGCTTGGTAACAGATACGCAGTATTTT. Variable domain in full (rest from reference TRBV5-6 and TRBJ2-3): DAGVTQSPTHLIKTRGQQVTLRCSPKSGHDTVSWYQQALGQGPQFIFQYYEEEERQRGNFPDRFSGHQFPNYSSELNVNALLLGDSALYLCASSLVTDTQYFGPGTRLTVL.

The V gene is TRBV6-4, the J gene TRBJ1-6, with no clear D. The CDR3 runs to 10 residues. Between the trimmed V and J ends, which lost 5 bases and 10 bases, there was a span of 3 bases. Germline-derived CDR1 and CDR2 are MRHNA and SNTAGT. Here the CDR3 DNA reads TGTGCCAGCAGTTGGTCACCCCTCCACTTT. Translating it yields CASSWSPLHF.

The chain carries TRBV18 and TRBJ1-6; D not certain. The germline V gene encodes CDR1 KGHSH and CDR2 LQKENI. With 4 bases removed from V and 11 bases from J, the gap between germline ends came to 15 bases. This CDR3 has 14 residues. DNA for the CDR3: TGTGCCAGCTCACACGTGGCGCGGGATACACCCCTCCACTTT. As protein: CASSHVARDTPLHF.